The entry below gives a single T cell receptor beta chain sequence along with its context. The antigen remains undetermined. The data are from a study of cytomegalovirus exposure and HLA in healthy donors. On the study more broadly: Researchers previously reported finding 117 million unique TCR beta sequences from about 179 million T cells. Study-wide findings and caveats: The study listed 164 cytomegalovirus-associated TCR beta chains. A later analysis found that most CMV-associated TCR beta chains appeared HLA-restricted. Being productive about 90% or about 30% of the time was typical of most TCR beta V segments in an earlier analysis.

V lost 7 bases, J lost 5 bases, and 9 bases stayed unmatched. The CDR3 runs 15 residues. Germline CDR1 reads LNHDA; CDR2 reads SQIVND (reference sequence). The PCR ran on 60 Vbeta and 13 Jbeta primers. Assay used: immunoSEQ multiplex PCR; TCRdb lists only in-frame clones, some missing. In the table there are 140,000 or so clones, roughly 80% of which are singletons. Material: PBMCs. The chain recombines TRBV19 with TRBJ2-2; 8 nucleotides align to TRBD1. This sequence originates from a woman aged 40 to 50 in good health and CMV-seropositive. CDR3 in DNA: TGTGCCAGTAAGCCGGACAGGGTAAAGACCGGGGAGCTGTTTTTT. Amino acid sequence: CASKPDRVKTGELFF.